This entry describes one T cell receptor beta chain. This sample is part of a study of T cell responses to AZD1222 COVID-19 vaccine. Sequencing used immunoSEQ multiplex PCR; TCRdb keeps in-frame clones, though not all of them. The table has over 150,000 clones, approximately 88% seen once. The sequence derives from an adult who received the AZD1222 COVID-19 vaccine. The sequencing here drew on peripheral blood, taken 28 days after the second AZD1222 dose.

The CDR3 nucleotides read TGCGCCAGCAGCCAAGATCGACTAGCGGGGATTACAGATACGCAGTATTTT. This sequence encodes CASSQDRLAGITDTQYF. This chain links TRBV4-3 with TRBJ2-3; 11 nucleotides align to TRBD2. In germline, CDR1 is LGHNA, CDR2 YSLEER. Germline trimming cut 0 bases from V and 3 bases from J; bases unmatched to any gene: 5. The CDR3 runs 17 residues.